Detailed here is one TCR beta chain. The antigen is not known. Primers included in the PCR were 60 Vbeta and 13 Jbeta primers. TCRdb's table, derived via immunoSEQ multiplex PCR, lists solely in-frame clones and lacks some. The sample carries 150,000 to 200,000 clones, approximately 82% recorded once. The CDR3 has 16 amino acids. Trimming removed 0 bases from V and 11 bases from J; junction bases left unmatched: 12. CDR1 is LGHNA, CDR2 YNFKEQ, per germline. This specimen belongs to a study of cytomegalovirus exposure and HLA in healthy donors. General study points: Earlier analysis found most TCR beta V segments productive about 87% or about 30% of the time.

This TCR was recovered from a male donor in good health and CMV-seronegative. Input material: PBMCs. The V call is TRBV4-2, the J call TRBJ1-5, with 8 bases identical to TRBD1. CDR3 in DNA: TGTGCCAGCAGCCAAGATGGGCAGGGGGCCTGGGGAACCCAGCATTTT. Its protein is CASSQDGQGAWGTQHF.